This TCR beta chain was recovered during a study of blood T cell repertoires in COVID-19. On the study more broadly: The origin of the acute and convalescent COVID-19 samples was the United States, Italy and Spain.

Trimming stripped 1 base from V and 1 base from J, with 8 bases between. Germline loops: CDR1 LNHNV, CDR2 YYDKDF (reference sequence). The CDR3 totals 15 residues. Profiling relied on immunoSEQ multiplex PCR, and the TCRdb table lists in-frame clones only, not all of them. The data show over 150,000 clones, roughly 90% seen once. Sequencing was performed on peripheral blood. The chain has TRBV15 and TRBJ1-5, with TRBD1 as a possible D gene (5 bases). The sequence came from a man between 65 and 85 years old with active or convalescent COVID-19. In DNA, the CDR3 is TGTGCCACCAGCAGAGGGGGCCGGAGCAATCAGCCCCAGCATTTT. This encodes CATSRGGRSNQPQHF.